Sequencing of this T cell receptor (beta chain) was carried out in a study of metastatic and nonmetastatic thyroid tumors. Overall study: Where malignant and benign thyroid patients were concerned, repertoires were compared across blood and tumor or nodule tissue.

The entire patient cohort was treatment-naive prior to thyroid surgery. The germline V and J ends were trimmed by 5 bases and 4 bases, with 15 bases remaining between them. The CDR3 length is 14 residues. In germline, CDR1 is SGHAT, CDR2 FQDESV (reference sequence). TCRdb re-called the PCR reads with MiXCR. The sample gives more than 7,000 clones, about 25% of which show up once; approximately 6.1% is in the top ten. Input material: adjacent normal tissue. This chain links TRBV11-1 with TRBJ2-7, with D perhaps assigned TRBD1 or TRBD2 (5 bases each). The source is a female donor with papillary thyroid cancer or a benign thyroid nodule (not recorded which). Some clones in this sample may be carry-over from other donors' samples. CDR3 amino acids: CASSMGTVGYEQYF. Here the CDR3 DNA reads TGTGCCAGCAGCATGGGGACGGTAGGGTACGAGCAGTACTTC.